The 29 T cell receptor beta chains listed next were all sequenced from one sample in a study of T cell responses to AZD1222 COVID-19 vaccine. Data came from immunoSEQ multiplex PCR; TCRdb stores just in-frame clones and leaves some out. The sample shows roughly 200,000 clones, 85% to 95% of them seen only once. Specimen: peripheral blood, collected 28 days after the second dose of the MenACWY control vaccine. These receptors were obtained from an adult who received the MenACWY meningococcal vaccine as a control.

This clone was recorded once. V usage is TRBV11-2 and J usage is TRBJ2-5; the match to TRBD2 covers 7 bases. The V gene end was trimmed by 5 bases and the J gene end by 3 bases; junction bases not matched to a gene: 15. CDR1 is SGHAT, CDR2 FQNNGV, per germline. This CDR3 region has 17 residues. The CDR3 region has the DNA TGTGCCAGCAGCCTCCGGTCGCGGGGGTATTTAAAAGAGACCCAGTACTTC. Translating gives CASSLRSRGYLKETQYF.

The chain combines TRBV15 with TRBJ1-2; D is uncertain. The CDR3 has 13 amino acids. V was trimmed by 5 bases and J by 10 bases, leaving 17 bases between them. Germline V gene lookup returns CDR1 LNHNV and CDR2 YYDKDF (reference sequence). CDR3 in DNA: TGTGCCACCAGCGGTCCGAGGACCTCCCCCTACACCTTC. Translating it yields CATSGPRTSPYTF.

The V call is TRBV6-5, the J call TRBJ1-1; the D gene is possibly TRBD1 (5 bases). The CDR3 runs 13 residues. Between the trimmed V and J ends, which lost 8 bases and 2 bases, there was a span of 12 bases. CDR1 and CDR2 from the germline V gene are MNHEY and SVGAGI. CDR3 sequence: CASGTRVNTEAFF. The CDR3 region has the DNA TGTGCCAGCGGAACCAGGGTAAACACTGAAGCTTTCTTT.

The chain carries TRBV15 and TRBJ2-1; TRBD2 matches 9 bases. The CDR3 runs 16 residues. Germline-derived CDR1 and CDR2 are LNHNV and YYDKDF (reference sequence). J was trimmed by 7 bases and V by 0 bases; bases with no gene match: 7. The CDR3 loop reads CATSRDISGGQNEQFF. The CDR3 region has the DNA TGTGCCACCAGCAGAGATATTAGCGGGGGCCAAAATGAGCAGTTCTTC.

This rearrangement joins TRBV7-9 to TRBJ1-1, with 8 bases identical to TRBD1. With 0 bases clipped from V and 6 bases from J, the junction kept 3 bases outside the gene matches. This CDR3 contains 14 residues. From germline, CDR1 is SEHNR and CDR2 FQNEAQ (reference sequence). This chain's CDR3 is CASSLAGTGSEAFF. CDR3 DNA: TGTGCCAGCAGCTTAGCAGGGACAGGCTCTGAAGCTTTCTTT.

The chain is built from TRBV7-2 and TRBJ1-5; the D is unclear. Germline CDR1 SGHTA, CDR2 FQGNSA. Trimming took 2 bases from V and 2 from J, leaving 10 bases between them. This CDR3 comprises 15 residues. This chain's CDR3 is CASSLTGIGNQPQHF. The CDR3 bases are TGTGCCAGCAGCTTAACCGGGATCGGCAATCAGCCCCAGCATTTT. Supplemented by reference TRBV7-2 and TRBJ1-5, the full variable domain reads GAGVSQSPSNKVTEKGKDVELRCDPISGHTALYWYRQSLGQGLEFLIYFQGNSAPDKSGLPSDRFSAERTGGSVSTLTIQRTQQEDSAVYLCASSLTGIGNQPQHFGDGTRLSIL.

V gene TRBV2 combines with J gene TRBJ2-7; D unclear. Germline CDR1 SNHLY, CDR2 FYNNEI. The CDR3 contains 13 residues. V dropped 2 bases and J dropped 2 bases, with 7 bases sitting between them. For the CDR3, the DNA is TGTGCCAGCAGTGAACATGCAGCCTACGAGCAGTACTTC. Translating gives CASSEHAAYEQYF.

V usage is TRBV24-1 and J usage is TRBJ1-3, with D possibly matching TRBD1 (5 bases). From germline, CDR1 is KGHDR and CDR2 SFDVKD. Trimming cost V 5 bases and J 0 bases, with 10 bases left between them. The CDR3 has 15 residues. DNA for the CDR3: TGTGCCACCAGTGTAGAAGGGGCCTCTGGAAACACCATATATTTT. It encodes CATSVEGASGNTIYF.

The V and J genes are TRBV6-4 and TRBJ2-7; D gene unclear. With 3 bases removed from V and 5 bases from J, the gap between germline ends came to 14 bases. Germline CDR1 MRHNA, CDR2 SNTAGT. This CDR3 is built from 14 residues. The CDR3 DNA reads TGTGCCAGCAGTGATAGTCAGTATCAGGACGAGCAGTACTTC. Translated, it gives CASSDSQYQDEQYF.

This clone was counted between two and nine times. This chain connects TRBV30 to TRBJ1-2; possible D gene TRBD1, 5 bases. V dropped 5 bases and J dropped 4 bases, with 17 bases sitting between them. The CDR3 length is 14 residues. Germline CDR1 is GTSNPN and CDR2 is SVGIG (reference sequence). DNA for the CDR3: TGTGCCTGGGCTGATATCAGGGAGGTCTATGGCTACACCTTC. This sequence encodes CAWADIREVYGYTF.

The V and J genes are TRBV7-9 and TRBJ2-2; 8 bases agree with TRBD1. Germline V lookup: CDR1 SEHNR, CDR2 FQNEAQ (reference sequence). With V trimmed by 8 bases and J by 5 bases, 10 bases remained unmatched. The CDR3 is 15 amino acids. This chain's CDR3 is CASGHDRGWTGELFF. CDR3 coding DNA: TGTGCCAGCGGCCATGACAGGGGATGGACCGGGGAGCTGTTTTTT.

The chain has TRBV5-1 and TRBJ2-5; no reliable D call. The germline gives CDR1 SGHRS, CDR2 YFSETQ. V lost 4 bases to trimming and J lost 8 bases, with 15 bases between them. The CDR3 loop spans 13 amino acids. The CDR3 nucleotides are TGCGCCAGCAGCACACCTCCCAGAGAAACCCAGTACTTC. Its translation: CASSTPPRETQYF.

The chain has TRBV19 and TRBJ1-2; no definite D call. V lost 6 bases and J 4 bases, leaving 12 bases between the germline ends. Germline V lookup: CDR1 LNHDA, CDR2 SQIVND (reference sequence). The CDR3 length is 13 residues. CDR3: CASRPTTSYGYTF. In DNA, the CDR3 is TGTGCCAGTAGGCCGACGACTAGCTATGGCTACACCTTC.

The V gene is TRBV6-6, the J gene TRBJ2-7; TRBD2 matches at 10 bases. The CDR3 has 17 amino acids. Germline V gives CDR1 MNHNY, CDR2 SVGAGI (reference sequence). V lost 5 bases to trimming and J lost 5 bases; unmatched junction nucleotides: 15. Here the CDR3 reads CASSLIRGSGGFDEQYF. CDR3 nucleotides: TGTGCCAGCAGTCTGATTAGGGGTAGCGGGGGGTTTGACGAGCAGTACTTC.

The CDR3 DNA reads as TGTGCCAGCAGTAGACAGGGGGGTGTAAGCGAGCAGTACTTC. This encodes CASSRQGGVSEQYF. The chain combines TRBV6-6 with TRBJ2-7; 9 bases are a match to TRBD1. Germline lookup yields CDR1 MNHNY and CDR2 SVGAGI (reference sequence). The V and J ends lost 5 bases and 6 bases, in that order; junction bases with no gene match: 8. This CDR3 has 14 amino acids.

The V and J genes are TRBV7-2 and TRBJ2-1, with TRBD2 identical over 12 bases. This CDR3 contains 15 residues. J gave up 7 bases and V 4 bases, and 5 bases lay outside the gene matches. In germline, CDR1 is SGHTA, CDR2 FQGNSA. CDR3 region: CASSSTSGGWNEQFF. The CDR3 DNA reads as TGTGCCAGCAGCTCTACTAGCGGGGGGTGGAATGAGCAGTTCTTC.

The chain employs TRBV7-9 and TRBJ1-2; 7 nucleotides align to TRBD1. Germline V CDR1 and CDR2: SEHNR, FQNEAQ (reference sequence). The V and J ends lost 6 bases and 11 bases, in that order; junction bases with no gene match: 9. The CDR3 is 12 amino acids. CDR3 nucleotides: TGTGCCAGCAGAGGGACAGAAGCAGGTTACACCTTC. This sequence encodes CASRGTEAGYTF.

The genes are TRBV7-9 and TRBJ1-3; tentatively, D is TRBD1 (5 bases). V was pared by 5 bases and J by 4 bases, with 18 bases between. This CDR3 contains 16 residues. CDR1 and CDR2 from the germline V gene are SEHNR and FQNEAQ (reference sequence). The CDR3 reads CASSPAGPQGGNTIYF. In nucleotides, the CDR3 is TGTGCCAGCAGCCCTGCAGGGCCCCAGGGAGGAAACACCATATATTTT.

The V and J genes are TRBV11-2 and TRBJ1-2, with 9 bases fitting TRBD1. The CDR3 totals 14 residues. Trimming at V came to 5 bases and at J to 4 bases, leaving 5 bases not matched to a gene. Looked up from germline, CDR1 is SGHAT and CDR2 is FQNNGV. As DNA, the CDR3 is TGTGCCAGCAGCCCGGGACAGGGTGGCTATGGCTACACCTTC. It codes for CASSPGQGGYGYTF.

The J gene is TRBJ2-7, the V gene TRBV19; no definite D call. Trimming shortened V by 5 bases and J by 5 bases, and 10 bases separated the two germline ends. The CDR3 loop spans 12 amino acids. Germline V gene sequence: CDR1 LNHDA, CDR2 SQIVND (reference sequence). The CDR3 loop is CASSRRADEQYF. CDR3 nucleotide sequence: TGTGCCAGTAGTCGAAGGGCGGACGAGCAGTACTTC. Supplemented by reference TRBV19 and TRBJ2-7, the full variable domain reads DGGITQSPKYLFRKEGQNVTLSCEQNLNHDAMYWYRQDPGQGLRLIYYSQIVNDFQKGDIAEGYSVSREKKESFPLTVTSAQKNPTAFYLCASSRRADEQYFGPGTRLTVT.

V and J are TRBV7-8 and TRBJ2-2; D may be TRBD1 (6 bases). Trimming cost V 2 bases and J 0 bases, with 10 bases left between them. Germline lookup yields CDR1 SGHVS and CDR2 FQNEAQ. The CDR3 has 16 amino acids. The CDR3: CASSLSGHANTGELFF. In DNA form, the CDR3 reads TGTGCCAGCAGCTTATCGGGACACGCGAACACCGGGGAGCTGTTTTTT. Combining the CDR3 with reference TRBV7-8 and TRBJ2-2 gives the whole variable domain GAGVSQSPRYKVAKRGQDVALRCDPISGHVSLFWYQQALGQGPEFLTYFQNEAQLDKSGLPSDRFFAERPEGSVSTLKIQRTQQEDSAVYLCASSLSGHANTGELFFGEGSRLTVL.

The J gene is TRBJ1-1, the V gene TRBV19; no firm D call. V was pared by 6 bases and J by 4 bases, with 12 bases between. The CDR3 has 13 amino acids. Germline CDR1 reads LNHDA; CDR2 reads SQIVND (reference sequence). DNA of the CDR3: TGTGCCAGTAGGATCTACAGCGGCACTGAAGCTTTCTTT. Protein product: CASRIYSGTEAFF.

The chain has TRBV25-1 and TRBJ1-3; tentative D call: TRBD1 (6 bases). Between the trimmed V and J ends, which lost 1 base and 0 bases, there was a span of 16 bases. Germline V gene data show CDR1 as MGHDK and CDR2 as SYGVNS. This CDR3 contains 18 residues. This CDR3 reads CASSEFGGRSNSGNTIYF. CDR3 DNA sequence: TGTGCCAGCAGTGAATTTGGGGGCCGATCCAACTCTGGAAACACCATATATTTT.

The chain couples TRBV7-2 to TRBJ1-2, with D possibly TRBD1 on 5 matching bases. Trimming removed 5 bases at V and 1 base at J, with 8 bases between. The CDR3 totals 13 residues. Germline loops: CDR1 SGHTA, CDR2 FQGNSA. CDR3: CASSGHINYGYTF. DNA for the CDR3: TGTGCCAGCAGCGGACACATTAACTATGGCTACACCTTC.

This sequence joins TRBV11-2 and TRBJ2-1; TRBD2 aligns across 9 bases. Germline V gene sequence: CDR1 SGHAT, CDR2 FQNNGV. CDR3 size: 15 residues. With V trimmed by 1 base and J by 9 bases, 7 bases remained unmatched. The DNA for the CDR3 is TGTGCCAGCAGCTTAGGTTCGAGCGGGGGGTTTGAGCAGTTCTTC. This translates into CASSLGSSGGFEQFF.

This clone showed up just once. The chain uses TRBV6-5 and TRBJ2-7, with TRBD2 as a possible D gene (5 bases). The V gene's germline CDR1 is MNHEY and CDR2 SVGAGI. The CDR3 totals 12 residues. V lost 5 bases and J 3 bases, leaving 8 bases between the germline ends. CDR3 residues: CASSTRSYEQYF. The CDR3 DNA follows: TGTGCCAGCAGTACTAGGAGCTACGAGCAGTACTTC.

The chain recombines TRBV3-1 (or the pseudogene TRBV3-2) with TRBJ1-1; TRBD1 matches 7 bases. The V gene's germline CDR1 is LGHDT and CDR2 YNNKEL (reference sequence). The CDR3 runs 15 residues. The J segment lost 4 bases and the V segment lost 5 bases, leaving 10 bases of the junction unmatched. CDR3 coding DNA: TGTGCCAGCAGCTCTCATACCCGACAGGGCACTGAAGCTTTCTTT. This codes for CASSSHTRQGTEAFF.

In its sample, this clone was seen once. This chain connects TRBV7-9 to TRBJ2-7, with 11 bases lining up with TRBD2. The germline V gene encodes CDR1 SEHNR and CDR2 FQNEAQ (reference sequence). This CDR3 contains 15 residues. The V and J ends lost 6 bases and 2 bases, in that order; junction bases with no gene match: 6. In DNA form, the CDR3 reads TGTGCCAGCAGACAAGCTAGCGGGGGGACCTACGAGCAGTACTTC. This translates into CASRQASGGTYEQYF.

The chain is built from TRBV19 and TRBJ2-7; D unresolved. This CDR3 is built from 13 residues. CDR1 is LNHDA, CDR2 SQIVND, per germline (reference sequence). Trimming shortened V by 9 bases and J by 2 bases, and 14 bases separated the two germline ends. The CDR3 loop is CASAVGTPYEQYF. Here the CDR3 DNA reads TGTGCCAGCGCCGTGGGCACCCCCTACGAGCAGTACTTC.